The sequence of this TCR beta chain was determined in a study of CD8 T cells in ankylosing spondylitis. The CDR3 extends over 15 amino acids. Germline-derived CDR1 and CDR2 are LGHNT and FRNRAP. V shed 6 bases, J shed 4 bases, and the junction held 5 bases outside the gene matches. With respect to this clonotype: What it recognizes is unknown.

Overall study results and limits: In peripheral blood, disease-linked CD8+ clones occurred at relatively low frequencies. A TCR beta motif made of fewer than ten highly homologous variants seemed typical of ankylosing spondylitis blood.

TCR beta libraries were made by quantitative 5'-RACE with molecular barcodes. Via MiXCR, TCRdb re-called the 5' RACE reads, giving one row per CDR3 protein. The table has about 130,000 distinct CDR3 sequences, roughly 17% seen once. The rearrangement joins TRBV12-5 to TRBJ2-1; 11 positions match TRBD2. The sequence was collected from a male donor with ankylosing spondylitis. The sample consisted of blood, either unsorted or a sorted T cell fraction (not recorded which). CDR3 protein: CASGYGTSGYNEQFF. For the CDR3, the DNA is TGTGCTAGTGGCTACGGGACTAGCGGATACAATGAGCAGTTCTTC.